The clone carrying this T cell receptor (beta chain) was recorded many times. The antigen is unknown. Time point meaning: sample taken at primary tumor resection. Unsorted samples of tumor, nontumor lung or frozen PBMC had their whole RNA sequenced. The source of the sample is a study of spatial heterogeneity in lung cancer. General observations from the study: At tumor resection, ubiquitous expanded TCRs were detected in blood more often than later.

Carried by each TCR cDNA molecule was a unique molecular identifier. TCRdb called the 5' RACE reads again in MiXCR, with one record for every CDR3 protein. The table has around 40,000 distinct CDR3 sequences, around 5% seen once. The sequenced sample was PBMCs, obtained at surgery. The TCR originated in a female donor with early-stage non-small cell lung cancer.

CDR3 region: CASSQMTGLGNTIYF. The CDR3 DNA follows: TGTGCCAGCAGCCAGATGACAGGGCTCGGAAACACCATATATTTT. V usage is TRBV4-2 and J usage is TRBJ1-3, with TRBD1 identical over 7 bases. Germline lookup yields CDR1 LGHNA and CDR2 YNFKEQ. This CDR3 has 15 amino acids. V lost 3 bases and J lost 4; bases outside the gene matches: 6.